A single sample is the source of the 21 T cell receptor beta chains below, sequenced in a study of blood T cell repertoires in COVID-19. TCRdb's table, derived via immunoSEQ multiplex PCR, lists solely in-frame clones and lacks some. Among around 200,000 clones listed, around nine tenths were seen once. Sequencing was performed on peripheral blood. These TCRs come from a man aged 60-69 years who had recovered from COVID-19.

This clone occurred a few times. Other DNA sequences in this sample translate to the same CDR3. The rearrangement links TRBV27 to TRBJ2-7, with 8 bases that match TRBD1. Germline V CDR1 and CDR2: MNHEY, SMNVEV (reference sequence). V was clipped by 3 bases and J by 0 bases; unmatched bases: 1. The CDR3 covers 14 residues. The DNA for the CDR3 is TGTGCCAGCAGTTTGCAGGGGGCCTCCTACGAGCAGTACTTC. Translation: CASSLQGASYEQYF.

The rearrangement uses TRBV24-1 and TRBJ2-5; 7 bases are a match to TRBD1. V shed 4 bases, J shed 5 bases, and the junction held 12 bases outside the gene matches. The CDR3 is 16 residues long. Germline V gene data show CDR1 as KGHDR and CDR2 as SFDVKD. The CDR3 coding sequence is TGTGCCACCAGTGAACCGATACAGGGGATGGGGGAGACCCAGTACTTC. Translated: CATSEPIQGMGETQYF.

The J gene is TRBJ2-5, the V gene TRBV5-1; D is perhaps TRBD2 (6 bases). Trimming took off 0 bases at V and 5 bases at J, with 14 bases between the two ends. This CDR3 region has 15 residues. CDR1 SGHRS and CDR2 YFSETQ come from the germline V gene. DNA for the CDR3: TGCGCCAGCAGCTTGGCCCTCTCCGGAGGGGAGACCCAGTACTTC. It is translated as CASSLALSGGETQYF.

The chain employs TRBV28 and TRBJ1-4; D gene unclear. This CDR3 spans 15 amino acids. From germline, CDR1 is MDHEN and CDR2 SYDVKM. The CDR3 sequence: CATGSSPSRREKLFF. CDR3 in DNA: TGTGCAACGGGGAGCTCACCTTCTCGTAGAGAAAAACTGTTTTTT.

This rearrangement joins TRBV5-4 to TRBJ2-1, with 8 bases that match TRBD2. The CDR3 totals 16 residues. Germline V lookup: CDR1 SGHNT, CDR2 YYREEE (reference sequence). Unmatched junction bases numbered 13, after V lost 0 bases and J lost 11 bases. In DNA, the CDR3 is TGTGCCAGCAGCTTGGAGAGTCTAGCGGGCGTCGGGCAGCAGTTCTTC. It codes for CASSLESLAGVGQQFF.

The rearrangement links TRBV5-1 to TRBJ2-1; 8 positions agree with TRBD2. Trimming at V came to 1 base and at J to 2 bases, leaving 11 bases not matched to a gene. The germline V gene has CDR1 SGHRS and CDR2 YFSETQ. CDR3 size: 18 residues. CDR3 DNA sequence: TGCGCCAGCAGCTTGTCGGGTAGCGGGGATCTCGCCTACAATGAGCAGTTCTTC. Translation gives CASSLSGSGDLAYNEQFF.

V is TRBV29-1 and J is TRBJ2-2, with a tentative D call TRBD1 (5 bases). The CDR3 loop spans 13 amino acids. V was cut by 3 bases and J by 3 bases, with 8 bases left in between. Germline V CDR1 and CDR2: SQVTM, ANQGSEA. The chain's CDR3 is CSVEAGYTGELFF. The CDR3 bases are TGCAGCGTTGAGGCAGGGTACACCGGGGAGCTGTTTTTT.

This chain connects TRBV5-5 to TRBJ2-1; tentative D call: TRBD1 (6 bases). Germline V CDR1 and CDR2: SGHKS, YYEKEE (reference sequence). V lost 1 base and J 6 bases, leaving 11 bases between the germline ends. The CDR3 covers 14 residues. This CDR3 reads CASSLTGGRNEQFF. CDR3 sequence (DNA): TGTGCCAGCAGCTTGACTGGGGGCCGCAATGAGCAGTTCTTC.

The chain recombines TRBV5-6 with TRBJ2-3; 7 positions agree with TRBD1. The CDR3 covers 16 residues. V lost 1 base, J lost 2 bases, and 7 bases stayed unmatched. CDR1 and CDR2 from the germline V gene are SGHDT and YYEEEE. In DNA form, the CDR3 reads TGTGCCAGCAGCTTGCTAACGACAGGGACCACAGATACGCAGTATTTT. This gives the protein CASSLLTTGTTDTQYF.

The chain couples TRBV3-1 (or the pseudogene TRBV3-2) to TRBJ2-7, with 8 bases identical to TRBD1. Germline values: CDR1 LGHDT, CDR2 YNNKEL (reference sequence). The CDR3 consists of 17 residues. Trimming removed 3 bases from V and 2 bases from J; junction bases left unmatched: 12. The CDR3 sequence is CASSQDRAGVSPYEQYF. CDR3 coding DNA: TGTGCCAGCAGCCAGGACAGGGCCGGCGTAAGTCCCTACGAGCAGTACTTC.

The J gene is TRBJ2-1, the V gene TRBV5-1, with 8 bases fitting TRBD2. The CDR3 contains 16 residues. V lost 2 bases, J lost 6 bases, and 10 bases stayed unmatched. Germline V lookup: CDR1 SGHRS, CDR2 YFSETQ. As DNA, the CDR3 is TGCGCCAGCAGCTTAAGTGTAGGGACTAGAGGCAATGAGCAGTTCTTC. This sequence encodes CASSLSVGTRGNEQFF.

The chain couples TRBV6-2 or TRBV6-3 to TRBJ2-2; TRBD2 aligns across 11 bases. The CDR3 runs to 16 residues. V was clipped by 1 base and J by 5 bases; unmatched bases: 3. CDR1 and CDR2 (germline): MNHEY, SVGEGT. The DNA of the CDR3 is TGTGCCAGCAGTTACTTTGGGACTAGCGGTACCGGGGAGCTGTTTTTT. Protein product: CASSYFGTSGTGELFF.

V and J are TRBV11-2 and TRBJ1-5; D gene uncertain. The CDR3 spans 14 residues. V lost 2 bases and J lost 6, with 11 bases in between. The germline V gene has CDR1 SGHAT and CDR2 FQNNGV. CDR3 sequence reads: CASSLRSNTQPQHF. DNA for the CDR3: TGTGCCAGCAGCTTACGATCGAACACTCAGCCCCAGCATTTT.

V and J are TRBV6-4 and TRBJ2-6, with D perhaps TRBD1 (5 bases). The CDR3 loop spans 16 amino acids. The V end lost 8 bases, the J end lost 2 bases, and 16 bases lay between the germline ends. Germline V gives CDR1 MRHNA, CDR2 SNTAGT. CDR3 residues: CASGDLTGAGANVLTF. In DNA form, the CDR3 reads TGTGCCAGCGGGGATCTCACAGGAGCTGGGGCCAACGTCCTGACTTTC.

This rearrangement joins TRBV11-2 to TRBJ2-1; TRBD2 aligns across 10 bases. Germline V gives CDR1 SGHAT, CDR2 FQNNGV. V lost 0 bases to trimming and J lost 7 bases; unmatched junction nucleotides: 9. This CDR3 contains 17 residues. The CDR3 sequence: CASSLDTSGAGRNEQFF. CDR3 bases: TGTGCCAGCAGCTTAGATACTAGCGGGGCTGGGAGGAATGAGCAGTTCTTC.

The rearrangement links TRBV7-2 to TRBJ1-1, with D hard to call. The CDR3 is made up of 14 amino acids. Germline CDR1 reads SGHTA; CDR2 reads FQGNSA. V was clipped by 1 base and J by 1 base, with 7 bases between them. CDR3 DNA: TGTGCCAGCAGCTTAGGATTGAGGAACACTGAAGCTTTCTTT. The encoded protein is CASSLGLRNTEAFF.

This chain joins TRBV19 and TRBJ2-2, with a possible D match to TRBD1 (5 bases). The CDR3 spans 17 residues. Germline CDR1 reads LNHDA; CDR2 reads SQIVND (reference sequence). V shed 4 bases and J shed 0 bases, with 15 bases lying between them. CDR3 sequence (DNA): TGTGCCAGTAGTACACCCAAGACAGCCGCGAACACCGGGGAGCTGTTTTTT. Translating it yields CASSTPKTAANTGELFF.

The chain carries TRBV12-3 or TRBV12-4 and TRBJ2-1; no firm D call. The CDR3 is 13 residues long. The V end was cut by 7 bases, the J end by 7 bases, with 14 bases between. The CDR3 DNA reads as TGTGCCAGCAACCAAAACCCCGGGAATGAGCAGTTCTTC. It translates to CASNQNPGNEQFF.

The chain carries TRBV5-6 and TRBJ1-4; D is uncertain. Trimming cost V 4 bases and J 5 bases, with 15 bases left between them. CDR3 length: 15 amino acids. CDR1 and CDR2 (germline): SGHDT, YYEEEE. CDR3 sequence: CASSPYGVGNEKLFF. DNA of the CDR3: TGTGCCAGCAGCCCGTACGGGGTAGGGAATGAAAAACTGTTTTTT.

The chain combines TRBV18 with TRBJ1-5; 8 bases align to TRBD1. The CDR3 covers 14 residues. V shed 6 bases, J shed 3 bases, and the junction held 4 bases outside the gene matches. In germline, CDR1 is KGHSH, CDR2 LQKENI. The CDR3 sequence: CASSGQGLNQPQHF. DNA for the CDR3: TGTGCCAGCTCTGGACAGGGACTCAATCAGCCCCAGCATTTT.

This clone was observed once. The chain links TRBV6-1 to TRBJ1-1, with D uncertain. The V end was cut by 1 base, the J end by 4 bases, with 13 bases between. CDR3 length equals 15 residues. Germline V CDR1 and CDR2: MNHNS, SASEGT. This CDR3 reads CASSEEGQAGTEAFF. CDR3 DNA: TGTGCCAGCAGTGAAGAGGGCCAAGCGGGCACTGAAGCTTTCTTT.